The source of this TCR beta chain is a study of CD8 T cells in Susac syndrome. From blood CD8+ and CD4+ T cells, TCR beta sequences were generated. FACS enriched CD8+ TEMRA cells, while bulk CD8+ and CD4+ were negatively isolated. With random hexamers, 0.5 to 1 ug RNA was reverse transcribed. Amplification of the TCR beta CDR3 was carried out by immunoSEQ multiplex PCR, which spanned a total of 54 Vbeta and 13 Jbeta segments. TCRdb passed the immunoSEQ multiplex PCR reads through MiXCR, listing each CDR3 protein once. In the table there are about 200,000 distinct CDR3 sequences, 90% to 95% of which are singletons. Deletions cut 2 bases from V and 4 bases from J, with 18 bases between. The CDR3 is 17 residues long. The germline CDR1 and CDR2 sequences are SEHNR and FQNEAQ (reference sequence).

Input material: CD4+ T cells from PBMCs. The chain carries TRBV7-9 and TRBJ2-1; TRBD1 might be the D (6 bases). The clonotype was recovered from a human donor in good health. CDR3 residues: CASSLIGQPRGYNEQFF. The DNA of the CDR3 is TGTGCCAGCAGCTTAATAGGACAGCCAAGGGGATACAATGAGCAGTTCTTC.